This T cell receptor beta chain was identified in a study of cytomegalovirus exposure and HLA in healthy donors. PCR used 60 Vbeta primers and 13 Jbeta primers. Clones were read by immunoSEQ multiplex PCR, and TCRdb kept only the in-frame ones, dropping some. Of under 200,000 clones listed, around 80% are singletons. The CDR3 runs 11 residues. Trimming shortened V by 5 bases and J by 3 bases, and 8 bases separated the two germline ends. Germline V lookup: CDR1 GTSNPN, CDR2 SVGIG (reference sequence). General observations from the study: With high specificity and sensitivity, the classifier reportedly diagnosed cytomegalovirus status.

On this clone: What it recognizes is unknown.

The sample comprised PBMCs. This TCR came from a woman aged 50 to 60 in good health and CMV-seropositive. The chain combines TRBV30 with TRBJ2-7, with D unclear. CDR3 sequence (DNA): TGTGCCTGGGGCCTAGGCTACGAGCAGTACTTC. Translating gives CAWGLGYEQYF.